This T cell receptor (beta chain) was documented in a study of monozygotic twins with inflammatory bowel disease. Germline-derived CDR1 and CDR2 are SGHVS and FNYEAQ. CDR3 length: 14 amino acids. TCRdb re-called the 5' RACE reads, yielding one record per CDR3 amino acid sequence without DNA. Recorded for this sample: around 220,000 distinct CDR3 sequences. The TCR comes from a human donor with ulcerative colitis or Crohn's disease, or a healthy co-twin of an affected twin (not recorded which). The V call is TRBV7-6, the J call TRBJ2-7; TCRdb lists TRBD2, though no DNA is available to test this call. Sequenced: blood. CDR3 loop: CASSPYSGSSEQYF.